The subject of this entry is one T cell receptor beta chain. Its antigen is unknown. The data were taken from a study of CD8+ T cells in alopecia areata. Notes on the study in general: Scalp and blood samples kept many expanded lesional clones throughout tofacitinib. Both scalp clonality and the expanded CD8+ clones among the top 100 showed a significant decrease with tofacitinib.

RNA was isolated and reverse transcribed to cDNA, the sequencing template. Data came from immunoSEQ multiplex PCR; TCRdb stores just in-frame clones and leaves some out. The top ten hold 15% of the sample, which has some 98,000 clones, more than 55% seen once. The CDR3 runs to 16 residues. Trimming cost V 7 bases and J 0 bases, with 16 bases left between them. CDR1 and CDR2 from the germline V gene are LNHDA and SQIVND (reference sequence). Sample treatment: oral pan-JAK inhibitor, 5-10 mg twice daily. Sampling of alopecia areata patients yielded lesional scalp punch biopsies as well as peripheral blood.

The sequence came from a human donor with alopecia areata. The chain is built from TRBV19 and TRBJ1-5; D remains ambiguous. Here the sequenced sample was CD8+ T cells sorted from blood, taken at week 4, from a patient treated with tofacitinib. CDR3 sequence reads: CASIMEGSNSNQPQHF. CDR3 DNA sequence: TGTGCCAGTATCATGGAGGGATCGAATAGCAATCAGCCCCAGCATTTT.